Listed here is a single TCR beta chain. The data were taken from a study of blood T cell repertoires in COVID-19. Overall study: Italy, Spain and the United States were the sources of the convalescent and acute COVID-19 samples. PBMCs, B-cell-depleted T cells, or T cells provided the cDNA or gDNA that made up the material.

Per the authors' pipeline: Reference gene primer amplification gave estimated nucleated cell counts. Repertoires were generated with immunoSEQ multiplex PCR, while TCRdb's copy carries only in-frame clones and drops some. The V and J calls and the clone size are those of that table, but D and trimming were determined from the DNA. The sample has roughly 20,000 clones; approximately 90% are singletons. The CDR3 runs to 15 residues. Per the germline V gene, CDR1 is SGHTA and CDR2 is FQGNSA. The V gene lost 1 base and the J gene lost 4 bases, with 11 bases spanning the gap. This chain joins TRBV7-2 and TRBJ1-3, with no clear D. This TCR came from a human donor with active COVID-19. The donor label of this sample is uncertain. The specimen was peripheral blood. CDR3 sequence (DNA): TGTGCCAGCAGCTTAGATAGTGCGATCGGAAACACCATATATTTT. It codes for CASSLDSAIGNTIYF.